A selection of T cell receptor beta chains follows, all from one sample in a study of blood T cell repertoires in COVID-19. Sequencing was performed with immunoSEQ multiplex PCR; in TCRdb, only in-frame clones are kept and a portion is missing. The sample includes approximately 90,000 clones, more than 70% of them seen just once. Sequenced input: peripheral blood. These receptor sequences come from a man in his 60s with acute or convalescent COVID-19. Each CDR3 is given with its conserved first and last residue. A D gene is named only where the DNA matches it firmly. Rows may omit the clone size; those that give it use once, few, many or a size class.

cdr3_nt cdr3_aa d_call clone_size j_call v_call
TGTGCCAGTAGTTCTAGGGGGCGGCGAAATCAGCCCCAGCATTTT CASSSRGRRNQPQHF TRBD1 NA TRBJ1-5 TRBV19
TGTGCCAGCAGCCCGCGCCGGGAGGGCTCCTATAATTCACCCCTCCACTTT CASSPRREGSYNSPLHF NA NA TRBJ1-6 TRBV7-8
TGTGCCAGCAGTTACTCGGGTCAGGCCGACGGAGAGACCCAGTACTTC CASSYSGQADGETQYF NA NA TRBJ2-5 TRBV6-5
TGCGCCAGCAGCCAATCTGGACTAGTTGGGAATGAGCAGTTCTTC CASSQSGLVGNEQFF TRBD2 NA TRBJ2-1 TRBV5-1
TGTGCCAGCAGTTACTCGAGACTAGCGACCTACAATGAGCAGTTCTTC CASSYSRLATYNEQFF TRBD2 NA TRBJ2-1 TRBV6-7
TGCGCCAGCAGCTTGGGGACAGCAATCCAAGAGACCCAGTACTTC CASSLGTAIQETQYF NA NA TRBJ2-5 TRBV5-1
TGTGCCTTGACAGGGGGTATCACCGGGGAGCTGTTTTTT CALTGGITGELFF TRBD1 NA TRBJ2-2 TRBV6-6
TGTGCCAGCAGTTACCGGACAGGAGTTCTGAACACTGAAGCTTTCTTT CASSYRTGVLNTEAFF TRBD1 NA TRBJ1-1 TRBV6-5
TGTGCCATCAGTGAGTCGGGAGTCGCGGCGGATACGCAGTATTTT CAISESGVAADTQYF NA NA TRBJ2-3 TRBV10-3
TGTGCCACCAGTGATACCGGGACAAAAAACCGGGAGACCCAGTACTTC CATSDTGTKNRETQYF NA NA TRBJ2-5 TRBV24-1
TGTGCCAGCAGTATACTAGCGGGAGTATCCGAGCAGTACTTC CASSILAGVSEQYF TRBD2 NA TRBJ2-7 TRBV27
TGTGCCAGCAGCTTAGCGGAGGGTTTCCATGAGCAGTTCTTC CASSLAEGFHEQFF NA NA TRBJ2-1 TRBV11-3
TGTGCCAGCAGCTTAACCGTGAACACTGAAGCTTTCTTT CASSLTVNTEAFF NA NA TRBJ1-1 TRBV7-3
TGTGCCAGCACCCGGACAGGGTGGGAAGGGGGCTACACCTTC CASTRTGWEGGYTF TRBD1 NA TRBJ1-2 TRBV6-5
TGTGCCAGCACGCCGTTAGCTAACTATGGCTACACCTTC CASTPLANYGYTF NA once TRBJ1-2 TRBV12-3/TRBV12-4
TGTGCCTGGAGACAGGGTGACAGGGAGCAGTTCTTC CAWRQGDREQFF NA NA TRBJ2-1 TRBV30
TGTGCCAGAAGCTTGACAGAGACATACTCCTACGAGCAGTACTTC CARSLTETYSYEQYF NA NA TRBJ2-7 TRBV5-3
TGTGCCAGCAGCCTGGGGACAGGGACTTACGAGCAGTACTTC CASSLGTGTYEQYF TRBD1 once TRBJ2-7 TRBV5-4
TGTGCCAGTCTTGGACAGAGCAATCAGCCCCAGCATTTT CASLGQSNQPQHF NA NA TRBJ1-5 TRBV19